The clone carrying this T cell receptor (beta chain) was detected only once. Trimming removed 5 bases from V and 4 bases from J, with 9 bases in between. This CDR3 is 14 amino acids long. The germline CDR1 and CDR2 sequences are SGHVS and FQNEAQ. The record originates from a study of blood T cell repertoires in COVID-19. On the study more broadly: The United States, Italy and Spain provided the acute and convalescent COVID-19 samples. T cells, B-cell-depleted T cells, or PBMCs provided the cDNA or gDNA that served as material.

Authors' data handling: Scientists estimated how many nucleated cells there were by amplifying reference gene primers. TCRdb's copy holds only in-frame clones and misses some; the assay was immunoSEQ multiplex PCR. The V and J calls and clone size were taken over from that table, and D and trimming were inferred from the DNA. The sample has approximately 88,000 clones, around 81% seen once. The receptor's source is a man aged 45-60 years who had recovered from COVID-19. The sequencing sample was made of peripheral blood. The chain carries TRBV7-8 and TRBJ1-6, with D possibly being TRBD1 (6 bases). The CDR3 coding sequence is TGTGCCAGCAGCCCGGGACAATATAATTCACCCCTCCACTTT. Its translation is CASSPGQYNSPLHF.